This T cell receptor (beta chain) was identified in a study of blood T cells in healthy people across ages. This clonotype has a handful of counts. Germline V CDR1 and CDR2: SGHTA, FQGNSA. The CDR3 is 15 residues long. Unmatched junction bases numbered 13, after V lost 7 bases and J lost 11 bases. Next came a second PCR, run for roughly 7 to 12 cycles, which used a sample-barcoded 5' primer along with a J-beta primer mix. Each CDR3 protein gets one entry after TCRdb re-called the 5' RACE reads with MiXCR. The sample has 730,000 or so distinct CDR3 sequences, roughly 41% seen once; the top ten hold about 30%.

The chain couples TRBV7-2 to TRBJ2-5; 13 bases agree with TRBD2. Sequences were obtained from blood. The receptor comes from a man older than 75 in good health. CDR3 nucleotides: TGTGCCAGCATCATGACTAGCGGGGGGCCGGGGGAGCAGTACTTC. It yields the protein CASIMTSGGPGEQYF.